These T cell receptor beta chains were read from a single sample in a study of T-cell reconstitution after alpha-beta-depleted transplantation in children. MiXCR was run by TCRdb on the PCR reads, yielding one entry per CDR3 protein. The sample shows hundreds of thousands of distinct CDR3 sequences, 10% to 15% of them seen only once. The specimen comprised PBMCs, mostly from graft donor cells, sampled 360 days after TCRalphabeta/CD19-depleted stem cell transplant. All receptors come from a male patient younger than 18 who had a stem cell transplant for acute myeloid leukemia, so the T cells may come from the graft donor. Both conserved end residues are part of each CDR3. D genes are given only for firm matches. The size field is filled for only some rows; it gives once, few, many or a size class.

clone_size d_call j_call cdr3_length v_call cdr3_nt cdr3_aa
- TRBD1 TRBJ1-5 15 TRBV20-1 TGCAGTGCGCTCTTGACAGGGTGGTCTGATCAGCCCCAGCATTTT CSALLTGWSDQPQHF
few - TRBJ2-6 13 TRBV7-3 TGTGCCAGCAGCCCGAGGGAGGCCAACGTCCTGACTTTC CASSPREANVLTF
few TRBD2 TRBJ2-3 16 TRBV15 TGTGCCACCAGCAGAGACGGACTAGCGGCTCCAGATACGCAGTATTTT CATSRDGLAAPDTQYF
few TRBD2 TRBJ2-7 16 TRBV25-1 TGTGCCAGCAGATCGGGACTAGCGGGAGAAGAGAACGAGCAGTACTTC CASRSGLAGEENEQYF
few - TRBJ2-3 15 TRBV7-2 TGTGCCAGCAGCCCCGGACCCCATAGCACAGATACGCAGTATTTT CASSPGPHSTDTQYF
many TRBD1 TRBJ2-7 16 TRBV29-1 TGCAGCGTTGAAGTAACGGATGGCCAGGGGGTGGACGAGCAGTACTTC CSVEVTDGQGVDEQYF
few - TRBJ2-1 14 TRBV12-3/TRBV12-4 TGTGCCAGCAGTATAGCGGCCTTCTACAATGAGCAGTTCTTC CASSIAAFYNEQFF
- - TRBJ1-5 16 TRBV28 TGTGCCAGCAGTTTAAGGATCATGGGTGGGGATCAGCCCCAGCATTTT CASSLRIMGGDQPQHF
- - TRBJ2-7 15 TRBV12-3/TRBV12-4 TGTGCCAGCAGCCCAAAGCGGAGGTCCCCCTACGAGCAGTACTTC CASSPKRRSPYEQYF
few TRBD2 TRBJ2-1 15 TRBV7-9 TGTGCCAGCAGCTTTAGGGCGGGAGGTTACAATGAGCAGTTCTTC CASSFRAGGYNEQFF
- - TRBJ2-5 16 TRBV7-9 TGTGCCAGCAGCTCCCTGACCGAGGGGAACCGGGGGACCCAGTACTTC CASSSLTEGNRGTQYF
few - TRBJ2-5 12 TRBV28 TGTGCCAGCAGTTTTCGGAAAGAGACCCAGTACTTC CASSFRKETQYF
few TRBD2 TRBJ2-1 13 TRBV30 TGTGCCTGGAGGGCTAGCGGGAGAAATGAGCAGTTCTTC CAWRASGRNEQFF
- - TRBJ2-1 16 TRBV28 TGTGCCAGCAAACACCGGTTAGGGGCTGGGTACAATGAGCAGTTCTTC CASKHRLGAGYNEQFF
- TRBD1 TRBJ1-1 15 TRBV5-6 TGTGCCAGCAGCTCCGGGGACAGGGAGAACACTGAAGCTTTCTTT CASSSGDRENTEAFF
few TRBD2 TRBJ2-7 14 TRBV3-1 TGTGCCAGCAGCCCGACTAGCGGGACAGGAGAGCAGTACTTC CASSPTSGTGEQYF
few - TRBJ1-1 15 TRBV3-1 TGTGCCAGCAGCCAAATGACAGGATGGGGCACTGAAGCTTTCTTT CASSQMTGWGTEAFF
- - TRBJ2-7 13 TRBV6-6 TGTGCCAGCAGTTACGAAGAGACATACGAGCAGTACTTC CASSYEETYEQYF
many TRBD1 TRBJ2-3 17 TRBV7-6 TGTGCCAGCAGCTTAGATCCCAGGGGGCTTCTCACAGATACGCAGTATTTT CASSLDPRGLLTDTQYF
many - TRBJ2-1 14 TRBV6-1 TGTGCCAGCAGATCCTTAAGCCCCGTCAATGAGCAGTTCTTC CASRSLSPVNEQFF
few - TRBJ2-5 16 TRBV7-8 TGTGCCAGCAGCTTAGGGAAGGGCAGGGGCCAAGAGACCCAGTACTTC CASSLGKGRGQETQYF
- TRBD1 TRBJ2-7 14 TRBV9 TGTGCCAGCAGCCCTAAACAGGGGGCGGGCGAGCAGTACTTC CASSPKQGAGEQYF
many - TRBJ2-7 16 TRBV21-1 TGTGCCAGCAGCCAGACGACAGGGGGGCGCCGGTACGAGCAGTACTTC CASSQTTGGRRYEQYF
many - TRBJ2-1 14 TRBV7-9 TGTGCCAGCAGCTTAAGTTTGGCGTTGGGTGAGCAGTTCTTC CASSLSLALGEQFF
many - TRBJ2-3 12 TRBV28 TGTGCCAGCAGTTCGGGTTGGGATACGCAGTATTTT CASSSGWDTQYF
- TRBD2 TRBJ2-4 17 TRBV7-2 TGTGCCAGCAGTCATCTAGCGGGGATGCTAGCCAAAAACATTCAGTACTTC CASSHLAGMLAKNIQYF
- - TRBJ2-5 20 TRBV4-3 TGCGCCAGCAGCCAAGATCGATCGGGATTAAGATCCCCGGTGGAGGAGACCCAGTACTTC CASSQDRSGLRSPVEETQYF
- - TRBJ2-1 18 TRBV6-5 TGTGCCACCCTAACCGCCCCAGGGGCGCCTAGCTCCTACAATGAGCAGTTCTTC CATLTAPGAPSSYNEQFF
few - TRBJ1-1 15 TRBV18 TGTGCCAGCTCCTCCATGTCGGTTGGGAACACTGAAGCTTTCTTT CASSSMSVGNTEAFF
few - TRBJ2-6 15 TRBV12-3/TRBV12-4 TGTGCCAGCAGTCCGAACCCGACTGGGGCCAACGTCCTGACTTTC CASSPNPTGANVLTF
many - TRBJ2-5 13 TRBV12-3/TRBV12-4 TGTGCCAGCCGCCCAGGGGTCGAGGAGACCCAGTACTTC CASRPGVEETQYF
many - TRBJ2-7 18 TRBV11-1 TGTGCCAGCAGCCCGCCGGTTACAGGGACCCTTACTACCGAGGGGCAGTACTTC CASSPPVTGTLTTEGQYF
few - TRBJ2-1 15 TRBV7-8 TGTGCCAGCAGCTTAGGGGCAGGTGGGGGGAATGAGCAGTTCTTC CASSLGAGGGNEQFF
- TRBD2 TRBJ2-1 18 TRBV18 TGTGCCAGCTCACCACCAGGACTAGCGGGAGCCAAATACAATGAGCAGTTCTTC CASSPPGLAGAKYNEQFF
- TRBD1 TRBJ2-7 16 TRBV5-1 TGCGCCAGCAGCTCCGCGTTCCGGGACAGCTCCTACGAGCAGTACTTC CASSSAFRDSSYEQYF
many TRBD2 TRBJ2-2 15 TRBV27 TGTGCCAGCAGGCATAGCGGGGCGAACACCGGGGAGCTGTTTTTT CASRHSGANTGELFF
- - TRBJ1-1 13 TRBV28 TGTGCCAGCAGTGTTCCCAGAGACACTGAAGCTTTCTTT CASSVPRDTEAFF
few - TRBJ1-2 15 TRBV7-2 TGTGCCAGCAGCTTAGCGGCCGGAGTAGGTTATGGCTACACCTTC CASSLAAGVGYGYTF
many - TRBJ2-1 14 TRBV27 TGTGCCAGCAGTTTACGGGGGACGGACGGTGAGCAGTTCTTC CASSLRGTDGEQFF
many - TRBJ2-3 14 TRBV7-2 TGTGCCAGCAAACTCGATACTTTCACAGATACGCAGTATTTT CASKLDTFTDTQYF
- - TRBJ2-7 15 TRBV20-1 TGCAGTGCTGGGCTGGGACATATGATCTCCTACGAGCAGTACTTC CSAGLGHMISYEQYF
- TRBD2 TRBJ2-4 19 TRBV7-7 TGTGCTAGCAGCCTTCCCACTAGCGGGAGACACGGGACCAAAAACATTCAGTACTTC CASSLPTSGRHGTKNIQYF
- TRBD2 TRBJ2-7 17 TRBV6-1 TGTGCCAGCAGTGACTTCAGGACTAGCGGGAGTTCCTACGAGCAGTACTTC CASSDFRTSGSSYEQYF
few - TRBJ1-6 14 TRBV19 TGTGCCAGTAGTATATCCGGGGGTGATTCACCCCTCCACTTT CASSISGGDSPLHF
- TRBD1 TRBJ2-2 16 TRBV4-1 TGCGCCAGCAGCCTTATGGACAGGTGGAACACCGGGGAGCTGTTTTTT CASSLMDRWNTGELFF
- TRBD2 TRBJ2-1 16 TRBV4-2 TGTGCCAGCAGCCTAACTAGCGGGAACCCCTACAATGAGCAGTTCTTC CASSLTSGNPYNEQFF
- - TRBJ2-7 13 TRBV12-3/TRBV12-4 TGTGCCAGCAGATCCCCTCAGGGAGACGAGCAGTACTTC CASRSPQGDEQYF
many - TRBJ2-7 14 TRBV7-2 TGTGCCAGCAGTTTGGCGGGGAGCTCCTACGAGCAGTACTTC CASSLAGSSYEQYF
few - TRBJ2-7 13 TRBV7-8 TGTGCCAGCAGCTCCGAGACAGCTTACGAGCAGTACTTC CASSSETAYEQYF
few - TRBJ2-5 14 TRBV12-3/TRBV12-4 TGTGCCAGCAGTTCCCGGGAGAGCCAAGAGACCCAGTACTTC CASSSRESQETQYF